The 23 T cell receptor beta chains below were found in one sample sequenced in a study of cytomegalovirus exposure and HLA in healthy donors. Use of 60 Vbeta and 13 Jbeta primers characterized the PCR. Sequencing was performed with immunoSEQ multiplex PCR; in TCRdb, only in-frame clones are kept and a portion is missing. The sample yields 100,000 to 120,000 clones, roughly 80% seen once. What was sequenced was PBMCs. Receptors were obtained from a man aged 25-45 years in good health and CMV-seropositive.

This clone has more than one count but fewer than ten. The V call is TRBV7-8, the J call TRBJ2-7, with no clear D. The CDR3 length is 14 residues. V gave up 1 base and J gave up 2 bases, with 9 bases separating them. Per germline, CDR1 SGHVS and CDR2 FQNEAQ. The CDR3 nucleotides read TGTGCCAGCAGCTTAGGGGCCCCGGCCTACGAGCAGTACTTC. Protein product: CASSLGAPAYEQYF.

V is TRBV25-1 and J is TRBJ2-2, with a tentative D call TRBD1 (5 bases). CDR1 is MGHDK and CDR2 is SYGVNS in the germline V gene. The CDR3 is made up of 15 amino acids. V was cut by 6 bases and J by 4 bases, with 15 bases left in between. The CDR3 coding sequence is TGTGCCAGCAGAGCGAAGACAGACAGCACCGGGGAGCTGTTTTTT. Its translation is CASRAKTDSTGELFF. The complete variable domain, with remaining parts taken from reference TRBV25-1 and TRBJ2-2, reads EADIYQTPRYLVIGTGKKITLECSQTMGHDKMYWYQQDPGMELHLIHYSYGVNSTEKGDLSSESTVSRIRTEHFPLTLESARPSHTSQYLCASRAKTDSTGELFFGEGSRLTVL.

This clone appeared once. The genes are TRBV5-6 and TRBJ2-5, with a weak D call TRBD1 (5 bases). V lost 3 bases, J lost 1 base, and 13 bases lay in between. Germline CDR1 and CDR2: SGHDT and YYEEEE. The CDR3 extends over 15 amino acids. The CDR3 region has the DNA TGTGCCAGCAGCTACCAGTCAGGGATCCAAGAGACCCAGTACTTC. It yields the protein CASSYQSGIQETQYF.

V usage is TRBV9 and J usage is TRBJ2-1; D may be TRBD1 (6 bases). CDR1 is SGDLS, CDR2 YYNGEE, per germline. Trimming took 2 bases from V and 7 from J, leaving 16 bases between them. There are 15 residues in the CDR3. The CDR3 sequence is CASSVRQEVGNEQFF. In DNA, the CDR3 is TGTGCCAGCAGCGTTCGACAGGAGGTAGGAAATGAGCAGTTCTTC.

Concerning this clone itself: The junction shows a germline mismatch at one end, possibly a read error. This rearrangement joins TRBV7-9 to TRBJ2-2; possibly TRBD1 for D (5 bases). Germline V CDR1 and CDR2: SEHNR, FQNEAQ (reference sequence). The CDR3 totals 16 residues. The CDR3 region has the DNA TGTTCCAGCAGCCCCCGTGGGGCAGGGCACACCGGGGAGCTGTTTTTT. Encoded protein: CSSSPRGAGHTGELFF. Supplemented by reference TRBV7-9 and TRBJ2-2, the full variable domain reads DTGVSQNPRHKITKRGQNVTFRCDPISEHNRLYWYRQTLGQGPEFLTYFQNEAQLEKSRLLSDRFSAERPKGSFSTLEIQRTEQGDSAMYLCSSSPRGAGHTGELFFGEGSRLTVL.

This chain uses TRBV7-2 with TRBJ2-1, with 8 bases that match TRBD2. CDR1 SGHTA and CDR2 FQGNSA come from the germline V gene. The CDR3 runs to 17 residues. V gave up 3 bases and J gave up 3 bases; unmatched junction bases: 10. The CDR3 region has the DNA TGTGCCAGCAGCTTCAAAGGGACTAGTAATAACTACAATGAGCAGTTCTTC. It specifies CASSFKGTSNNYNEQFF.

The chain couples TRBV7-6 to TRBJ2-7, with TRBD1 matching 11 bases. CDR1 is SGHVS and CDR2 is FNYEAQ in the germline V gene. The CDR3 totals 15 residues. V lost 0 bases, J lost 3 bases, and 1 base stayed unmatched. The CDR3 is CASSLAGTGGYEQYF. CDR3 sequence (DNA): TGTGCCAGCAGCTTAGCCGGGACAGGGGGCTACGAGCAGTACTTC.

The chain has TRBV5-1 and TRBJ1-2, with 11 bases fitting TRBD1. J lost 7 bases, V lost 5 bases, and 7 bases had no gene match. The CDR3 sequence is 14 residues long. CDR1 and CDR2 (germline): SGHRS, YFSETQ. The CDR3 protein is CASSTGTGGAGYTF. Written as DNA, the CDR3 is TGCGCCAGCAGTACCGGGACAGGGGGGGCTGGCTACACCTTC.

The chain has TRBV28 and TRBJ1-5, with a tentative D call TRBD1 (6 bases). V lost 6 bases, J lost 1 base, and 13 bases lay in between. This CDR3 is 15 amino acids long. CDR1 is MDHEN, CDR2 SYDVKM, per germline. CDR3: CASRTRGGSNQPQHF. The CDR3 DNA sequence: TGTGCCAGCAGGACGAGGGGGGGGAGCAATCAGCCCCAGCATTTT.

DNA of the CDR3: TGTGCCAGCAGTCCCCTCGGCGCGGGGGGGATCTACGAGCAGTACTTC. Its translation: CASSPLGAGGIYEQYF. The chain carries TRBV27 and TRBJ2-5; TRBD2 matches at 9 bases. With the DNA end fitting TRBJ2-7 better, the J assignment may be wrong. The CDR3 has 16 amino acids. Germline V gene lookup returns CDR1 MNHEY and CDR2 SMNVEV (reference sequence).

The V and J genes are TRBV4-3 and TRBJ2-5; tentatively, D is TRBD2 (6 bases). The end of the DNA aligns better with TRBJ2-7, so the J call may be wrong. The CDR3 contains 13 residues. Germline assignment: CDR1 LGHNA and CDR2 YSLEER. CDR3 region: CASSQGLIYEQYF. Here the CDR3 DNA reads TGCGCCAGCAGCCAGGGACTGATCTACGAGCAGTACTTC.

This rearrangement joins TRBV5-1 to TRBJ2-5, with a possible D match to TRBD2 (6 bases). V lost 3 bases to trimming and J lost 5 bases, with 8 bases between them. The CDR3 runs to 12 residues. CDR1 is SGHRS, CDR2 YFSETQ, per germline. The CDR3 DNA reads TGCGCCAGCAGCTACACTAGCGAGACCCAGTACTTC. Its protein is CASSYTSETQYF.

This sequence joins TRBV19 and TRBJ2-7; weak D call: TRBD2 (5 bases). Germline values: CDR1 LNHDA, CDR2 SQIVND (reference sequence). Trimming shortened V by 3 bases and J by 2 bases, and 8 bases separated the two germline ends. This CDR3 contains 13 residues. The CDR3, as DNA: TGTGCCAGTAGTATCTCGGGGACCTACGAGCAGTACTTC. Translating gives CASSISGTYEQYF.

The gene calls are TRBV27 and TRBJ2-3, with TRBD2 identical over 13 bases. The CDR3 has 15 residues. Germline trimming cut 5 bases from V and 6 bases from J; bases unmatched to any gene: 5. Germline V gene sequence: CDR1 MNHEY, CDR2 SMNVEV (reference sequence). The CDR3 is CASSPGLAGSDTQYF. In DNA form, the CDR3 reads TGTGCCAGCAGTCCGGGACTAGCGGGGTCGGATACGCAGTATTTT.

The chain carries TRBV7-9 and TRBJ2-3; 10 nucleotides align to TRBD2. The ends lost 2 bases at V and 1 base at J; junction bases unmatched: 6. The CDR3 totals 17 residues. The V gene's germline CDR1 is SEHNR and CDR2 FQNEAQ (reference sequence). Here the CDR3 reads CASSLSSGGARTDTQYF. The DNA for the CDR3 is TGTGCCAGCAGCTTATCTAGCGGGGGTGCCCGCACAGATACGCAGTATTTT.

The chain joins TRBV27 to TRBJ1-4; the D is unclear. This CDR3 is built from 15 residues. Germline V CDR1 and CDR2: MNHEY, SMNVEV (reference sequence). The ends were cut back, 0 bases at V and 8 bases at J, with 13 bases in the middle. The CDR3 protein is CASSLSRGFGEKLFF. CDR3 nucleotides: TGTGCCAGCAGTTTATCGCGCGGGTTCGGAGAAAAACTGTTTTTT.

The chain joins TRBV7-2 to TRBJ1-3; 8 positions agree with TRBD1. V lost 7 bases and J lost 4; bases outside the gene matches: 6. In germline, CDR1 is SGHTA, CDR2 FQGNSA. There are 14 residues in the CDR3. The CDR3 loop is CASTPGQVGNTIYF. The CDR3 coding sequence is TGTGCCAGCACCCCGGGACAGGTGGGAAACACCATATATTTT.

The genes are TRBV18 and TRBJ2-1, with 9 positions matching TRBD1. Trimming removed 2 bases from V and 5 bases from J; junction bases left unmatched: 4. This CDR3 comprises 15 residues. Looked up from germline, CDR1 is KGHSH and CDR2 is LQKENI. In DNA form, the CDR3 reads TGTGCCAGCTCACCAATGAGACAGGGGGACAATGAGCAGTTCTTC. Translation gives CASSPMRQGDNEQFF.

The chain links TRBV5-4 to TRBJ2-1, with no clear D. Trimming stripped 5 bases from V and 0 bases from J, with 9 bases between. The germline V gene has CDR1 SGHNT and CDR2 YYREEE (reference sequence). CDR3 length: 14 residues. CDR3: CASSPTSSYNEQFF. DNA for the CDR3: TGTGCCAGCAGTCCCACTTCCTCCTACAATGAGCAGTTCTTC. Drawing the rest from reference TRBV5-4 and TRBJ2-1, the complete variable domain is ETGVTQSPTHLIKTRGQQVTLRCSSQSGHNTVSWYQQALGQGPQFIFQYYREEENGRGNFPPRFSGLQFPNYSSELNVNALELDDSALYLCASSPTSSYNEQFFGPGTRLTVL.

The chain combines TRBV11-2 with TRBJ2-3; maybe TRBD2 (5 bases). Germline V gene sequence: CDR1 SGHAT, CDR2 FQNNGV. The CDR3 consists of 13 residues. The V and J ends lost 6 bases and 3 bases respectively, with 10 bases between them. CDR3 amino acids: CASSGRRTDTQYF. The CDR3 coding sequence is TGTGCCAGCAGTGGGAGAAGGACAGATACGCAGTATTTT.

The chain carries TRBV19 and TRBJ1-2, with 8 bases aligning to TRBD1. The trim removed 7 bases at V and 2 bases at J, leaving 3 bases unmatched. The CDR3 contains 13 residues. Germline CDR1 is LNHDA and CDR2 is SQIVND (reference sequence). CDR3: CASNAGGNYGYTF. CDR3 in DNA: TGTGCCAGTAATGCAGGGGGCAACTATGGCTACACCTTC.

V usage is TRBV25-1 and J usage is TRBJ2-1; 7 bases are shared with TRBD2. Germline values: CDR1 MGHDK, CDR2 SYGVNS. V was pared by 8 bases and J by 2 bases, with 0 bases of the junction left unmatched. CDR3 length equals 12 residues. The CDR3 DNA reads TGTGCCAGCGGGGGGGCCTACAATGAGCAGTTCTTC. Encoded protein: CASGGAYNEQFF.

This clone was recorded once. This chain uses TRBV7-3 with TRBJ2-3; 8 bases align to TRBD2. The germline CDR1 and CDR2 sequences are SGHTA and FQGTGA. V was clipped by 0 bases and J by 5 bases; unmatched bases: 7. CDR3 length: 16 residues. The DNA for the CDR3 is TGTGCCAGCAGCTTAACTAGCGGGGCCTCCCTAGATACGCAGTATTTT. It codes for CASSLTSGASLDTQYF.